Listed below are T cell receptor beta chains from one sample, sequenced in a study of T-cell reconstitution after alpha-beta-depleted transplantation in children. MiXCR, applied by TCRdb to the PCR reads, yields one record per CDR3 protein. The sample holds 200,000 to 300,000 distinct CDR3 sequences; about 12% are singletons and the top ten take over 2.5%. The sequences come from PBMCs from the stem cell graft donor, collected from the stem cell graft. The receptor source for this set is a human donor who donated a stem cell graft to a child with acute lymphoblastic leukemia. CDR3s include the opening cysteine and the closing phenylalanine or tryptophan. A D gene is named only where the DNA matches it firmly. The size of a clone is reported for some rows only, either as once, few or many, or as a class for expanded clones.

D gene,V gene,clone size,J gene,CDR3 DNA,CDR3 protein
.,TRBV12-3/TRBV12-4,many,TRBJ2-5,TGTGCCAGCAGTTTAGCGCCTCGGGGGAAAGAGACCCAGTACTTC,CASSLAPRGKETQYF
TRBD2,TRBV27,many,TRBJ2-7,TGTGCCAGCAGACAGACTAGCGGGTACGAGCAGTACTTC,CASRQTSGYEQYF
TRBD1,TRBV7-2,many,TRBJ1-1,TGTGCCAGCAAAGGACAGGGGAGGACGAACACTGAAGCTTTCTTT,CASKGQGRTNTEAFF
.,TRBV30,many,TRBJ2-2,TGTGCCTGGAGTTCCGGGACCCTCACCGGGGAGCTGTTTTTT,CAWSSGTLTGELFF
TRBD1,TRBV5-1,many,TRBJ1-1,TGCGCCAGCGCGGGACAGGGCTTCGTTGGCACTGAAGCTTTCTTT,CASAGQGFVGTEAFF
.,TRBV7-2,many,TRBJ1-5,TGTGCCAGCAGCTTAGGCGGAGAACAGCCCCAGCATTTT,CASSLGGEQPQHF
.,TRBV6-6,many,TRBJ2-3,TGTGCCAGCAAAGGGGCCGCCCCAGATACGCAGTATTTT,CASKGAAPDTQYF
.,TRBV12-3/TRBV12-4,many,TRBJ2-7,TGTGCCAGCAGTTTAGAGGGCCCTCCGGTGCAGTACTTC,CASSLEGPPVQYF
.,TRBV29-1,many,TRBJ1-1,TGCAGCGGCAGGGGAATGAACACTGAAGCTTTCTTT,CSGRGMNTEAFF
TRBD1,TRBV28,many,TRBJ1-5,TGTGCCAGCAGCCACGGGACAGGAGAGACTCAGCCCCAGCATTTT,CASSHGTGETQPQHF
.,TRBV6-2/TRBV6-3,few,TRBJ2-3,TGTGCCAGCACCTCGGGTGGGCTAATAGCAGATACGCAGTATTTT,CASTSGGLIADTQYF
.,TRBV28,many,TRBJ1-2,TGTGCCAGCAGCCCCGGGACGGCCCCCGTTTATGGCTACACCTTC,CASSPGTAPVYGYTF
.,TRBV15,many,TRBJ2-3,TGTGCCACCAGCCGTGGACGTGGGCGGGACACAGATACGCAGTATTTT,CATSRGRGRDTDTQYF
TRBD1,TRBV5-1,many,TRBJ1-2,TGCGCCAGCAGCGGAGGGACAGGGGCAAATAACTATGGCTACACCTTC,CASSGGTGANNYGYTF
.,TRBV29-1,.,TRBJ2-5,TGCAGCGCTGAGGGGGGAGGGGAGACCCAGTACTTC,CSAEGGGETQYF
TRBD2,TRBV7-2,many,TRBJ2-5,TGTGCCAGCAGCTTAAGCGGGGGGGTGGAGACCCAGTACTTC,CASSLSGGVETQYF
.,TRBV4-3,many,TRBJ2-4,TGCGCCAGCAGCCAAGATCGCGTCCACTTACTAGCCAAAAACATTCAGTACTTC,CASSQDRVHLLAKNIQYF
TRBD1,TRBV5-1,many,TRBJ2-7,TGCGCCAGCAGCGAGACAGGGGGATCCTACGAGCAGTACTTC,CASSETGGSYEQYF
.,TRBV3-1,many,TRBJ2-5,TGTGCCAGCAGCCAGAAAGAGACCCAGTACTTC,CASSQKETQYF
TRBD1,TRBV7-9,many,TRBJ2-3,TGTGCCAGCAGCCAGACAGGGCAGGGGGATACGCAGTATTTT,CASSQTGQGDTQYF
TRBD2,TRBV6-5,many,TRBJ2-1,TGTGCCAGCAGCTCCGGGACTAGTTGGAATGAGCAGTTCTTC,CASSSGTSWNEQFF
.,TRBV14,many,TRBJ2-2,TGTGCCAGCAGCCAAGCGTCAAGGGACACGAACACCGGGGAGCTGTTTTTT,CASSQASRDTNTGELFF
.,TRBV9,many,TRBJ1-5,TGTGCCAGCAGCGTAGGTGGAGGGTTTCAGCCCCAGCATTTT,CASSVGGGFQPQHF
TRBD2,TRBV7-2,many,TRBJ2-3,TGTGCCAGCAGCTTACGTTCTAGCGGGGGGGTCACTTATACGCAGTATTTT,CASSLRSSGGVTYTQYF
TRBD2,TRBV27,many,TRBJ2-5,TGTGCCAGCAGTCTACTACCGGGAGGGATAGAGACCCAGTACTTC,CASSLLPGGIETQYF
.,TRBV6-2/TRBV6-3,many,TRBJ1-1,TGTGCCAGCATTAAAGATGCAGGGAACACTGAAGCTTTCTTT,CASIKDAGNTEAFF
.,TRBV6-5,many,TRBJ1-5,TGTGCCAGCAGTCCCTCCGATTTTCAGCCCCAGCATTTT,CASSPSDFQPQHF
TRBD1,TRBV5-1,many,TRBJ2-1,TGCGCCAGCAGCGGCGGACAGGGGGCAATGGGAGATGAGCAGTTCTTC,CASSGGQGAMGDEQFF
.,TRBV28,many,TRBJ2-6,TGTGCCAGCAGTTTAGGGCTCTCTGGGGCCAACGTCCTGACTTTC,CASSLGLSGANVLTF
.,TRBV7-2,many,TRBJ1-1,TGTGCCAGCAGCTACTTTCTAGAGAACACTGAAGCTTTCTTT,CASSYFLENTEAFF
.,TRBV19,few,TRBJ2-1,TGTGCCAGTACCTCCGGCGGCTTCTACAATGAGCAGTTCTTC,CASTSGGFYNEQFF
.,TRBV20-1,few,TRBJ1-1,TGCAGTGCTACTCACACAGGGCTCCCCGCCTCTGAAGCTTTCTTT,CSATHTGLPASEAFF
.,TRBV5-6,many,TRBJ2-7,TGTGCCAGCAGCCTACCTACCTACGAGCAGTACTTC,CASSLPTYEQYF
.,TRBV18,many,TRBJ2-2,TGTGCCAGCTCACCAGAGAAGGAGGCGCTGTTTTTT,CASSPEKEALFF
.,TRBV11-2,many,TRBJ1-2,TGTGCCAGCAGCATCGGGGTTTCGGGGGACTATGGCTACACCTTC,CASSIGVSGDYGYTF
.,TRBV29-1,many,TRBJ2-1,TGCAGCGTGGAAAGTAGGGAGCGGAATGAGCAGTTCTTC,CSVESRERNEQFF
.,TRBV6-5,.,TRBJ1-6,TGTGCCAGCAGTTACTCGGACAGCTTAAGCTCCTATAATTCACCCCTCCACTTT,CASSYSDSLSSYNSPLHF
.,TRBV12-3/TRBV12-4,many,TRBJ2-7,TGTGCCAGCAGTTTAGACAGGAAATCCGAGCAGTACTTC,CASSLDRKSEQYF
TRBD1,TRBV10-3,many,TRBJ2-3,TGTGCCATCAGAGCCAAAAGTATCCGGGACAGGGCAGATACGCAGTATTTT,CAIRAKSIRDRADTQYF
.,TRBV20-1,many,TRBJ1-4,TGCAGTGCCGAAGACGGGGGTGAAAAACTGTTTTTT,CSAEDGGEKLFF
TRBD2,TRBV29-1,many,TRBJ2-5,TGCAGCGCCTCACCAGCGGGAGCCAGAGAGACCCAGTACTTC,CSASPAGARETQYF